These 28 T cell receptor beta chains came from one sample sequenced in a study of T cell repertoires in cytomegalovirus infection. TCRdb reprocessed the reads via MiXCR and lists one record per CDR3 protein. This table has 300,000 to 400,000 distinct CDR3 sequences, about a sixth appearing once. What was sequenced was PBMCs. The receptors stem from a human donor in good health (CMV status not recorded). Some clones in this sample may be carry-over from other donors' samples.

There are a few counts of this clonotype. The chain recombines TRBV6-2 or TRBV6-3 with TRBJ2-1, with no clear D. The V end lost 2 bases, the J end lost 3 bases, and 8 bases lay between the germline ends. Germline CDR1 reads MNHEY; CDR2 reads SVGEGT. The CDR3 runs 14 residues. CDR3: CASSYVSGYNEQFF. In DNA form, the CDR3 reads TGTGCCAGCAGTTACGTCTCGGGCTACAATGAGCAGTTCTTC.

The rearrangement joins TRBV9 to TRBJ1-1; D uncertain. The CDR3 is made up of 13 amino acids. CDR1 is SGDLS, CDR2 YYNGEE, per germline. The ends were cut back, 2 bases at V and 5 bases at J, with 10 bases in the middle. In DNA form, the CDR3 reads TGTGCCAGCAGCGTGCAGCTCGCGACTGAAGCTTTCTTT. It codes for CASSVQLATEAFF.

The chain couples TRBV7-9 to TRBJ1-1, with D possibly TRBD1 on 6 matching bases. The CDR3 has 14 amino acids. V shed 1 base and J shed 5 bases, with 11 bases lying between them. Germline CDR1 reads SEHNR; CDR2 reads FQNEAQ (reference sequence). The CDR3 is CASSLEGGGTEAFF. CDR3 sequence (DNA): TGTGCCAGCAGCTTAGAGGGGGGGGGGACTGAAGCTTTCTTT.

V is TRBV6-1 and J is TRBJ2-7; 7 bases are shared with TRBD1. This CDR3 has 13 amino acids. The germline gives CDR1 MNHNS, CDR2 SASEGT. The V segment lost 6 bases and the J segment 4 bases; nucleotides outside the gene matches: 6. The CDR3 sequence: CASSRDSNYEQYF. CDR3 in DNA: TGTGCCAGCAGCCGGGACAGCAATTACGAGCAGTACTTC.

The gene calls are TRBV15 and TRBJ2-3, with D tentatively TRBD2 (6 bases). The CDR3 loop spans 14 amino acids. V gave up 1 base and J gave up 6 bases, with 11 bases separating them. Germline CDR1 is LNHNV and CDR2 is YYDKDF (reference sequence). This chain's CDR3 is CATSRAGDWDTQYF. The DNA of the CDR3 is TGTGCCACCAGCAGAGCGGGAGATTGGGATACGCAGTATTTT.

This clonotype was recorded many times. The V gene is TRBV19, the J gene TRBJ1-5; no clear D gene. V lost 6 bases, J lost 1 base, and 7 bases lay in between. The CDR3 has 13 residues. CDR1 and CDR2 (germline): LNHDA, SQIVND (reference sequence). CDR3 in DNA: TGTGCCAGTAGAAGGAGGAGCAATCAGCCCCAGCATTTT. Translated: CASRRRSNQPQHF.

This clonotype was picked up many times. The DNA for the CDR3 is TGTGCCAGCAGCTTACACGGGAACACTGAAGCTTTCTTT. As protein: CASSLHGNTEAFF. The chain has TRBV7-2 and TRBJ1-1, with D unclear. The germline V gene has CDR1 SGHTA and CDR2 FQGNSA. V dropped 2 bases and J dropped 1 base, with 5 bases sitting between them. The CDR3 runs to 13 residues.

The gene calls are TRBV4-2 and TRBJ2-1, with D tentatively TRBD1 or TRBD2 (5 bases each). V gave up 7 bases and J gave up 0 bases, with 19 bases separating them. There are 17 residues in the CDR3. Germline assignment: CDR1 LGHNA and CDR2 YNFKEQ. CDR3 region: CASTDISGMSSYNEQFF. The CDR3, as DNA: TGTGCCAGCACGGACATTTCGGGAATGAGCTCCTACAATGAGCAGTTCTTC.

This clonotype was counted only a few times. Here the CDR3 DNA reads TGCAGCGTTACAGGGACAGCATCACCGCAAGGCTACACCTTC. It codes for CSVTGTASPQGYTF. The chain is built from TRBV29-1 and TRBJ1-2; the match to TRBD1 covers 7 bases. This CDR3 contains 14 residues. The V gene's germline CDR1 is SQVTM and CDR2 ANQGSEA. V was clipped by 5 bases and J by 8 bases; unmatched bases: 14.

This clonotype was seen at least ten times. This chain joins TRBV7-2 and TRBJ2-1; 8 bases line up with TRBD1. The J segment lost 4 bases and the V segment lost 7 bases, leaving 9 bases of the junction unmatched. CDR3 length: 15 residues. Germline V CDR1 and CDR2: SGHTA, FQGNSA. CDR3 protein: CASTNDRGEYNEQFF. The CDR3 nucleotides are TGTGCCAGCACCAACGACAGGGGAGAGTACAATGAGCAGTTCTTC.

The chain links TRBV7-2 to TRBJ2-2; no clear D. The CDR3 spans 13 residues. Trimming pared 3 bases from V and 6 bases from J, leaving 8 bases between. Germline assignment: CDR1 SGHTA and CDR2 FQGNSA. The DNA for the CDR3 is TGTGCCAGCAGCTTCTCGGGTGCCGGGGAGCTGTTTTTT. The encoded protein is CASSFSGAGELFF.

The chain uses TRBV11-2 and TRBJ2-2; D possibly matches TRBD1 or TRBD2 (5 bases each). The CDR3 is made up of 14 amino acids. V lost 8 bases to trimming and J lost 0 bases, with 10 bases between them. CDR1 and CDR2 (germline): SGHAT, FQNNGV. CDR3 loop: CASPGPTNTGELFF. As DNA, the CDR3 is TGTGCCAGCCCGGGACCGACGAACACCGGGGAGCTGTTTTTT.

This clonotype was recorded at least ten times. The chain is built from TRBV11-2 and TRBJ1-4; possible D gene TRBD1, 5 bases. V lost 5 bases and J lost 8, with 21 bases in between. The CDR3 totals 16 residues. Germline V lookup: CDR1 SGHAT, CDR2 FQNNGV. This CDR3 reads CASSPLTGGIKEKLFF. The CDR3 nucleotides read TGTGCCAGCAGCCCCCTCACGGGGGGAATAAAGGAAAAACTGTTTTTT.

V is TRBV7-4 and J is TRBJ2-2; D gene unclear. With 5 bases removed from V and 4 bases from J, the gap between germline ends came to 8 bases. The CDR3 sequence is 13 residues long. Germline V gene sequence: CDR1 SGHVT, CDR2 SQSDAQ. Written as DNA, the CDR3 is TGTGCCAGCAGCCCCATAGCCACCGGGGAGCTGTTTTTT. It encodes CASSPIATGELFF.

The genes are TRBV5-1 and TRBJ2-5; TRBD1 aligns across 7 bases. The CDR3 is made up of 14 amino acids. Trimming at V came to 2 bases and at J to 2 bases, leaving 3 bases not matched to a gene. The germline CDR1 and CDR2 sequences are SGHRS and YFSETQ. CDR3 residues: CASSFRDRQETQYF. The CDR3 bases are TGCGCCAGCAGCTTCCGGGACAGACAAGAGACCCAGTACTTC. Complete variable domain (other parts from reference TRBV5-1 and TRBJ2-5): KAGVTQTPRYLIKTRGQQVTLSCSPISGHRSVSWYQQTPGQGLQFLFEYFSETQRNKGNFPGRFSGRQFSNSRSEMNVSTLELGDSALYLCASSFRDRQETQYFGPGTRLLVL.

This chain joins TRBV29-1 and TRBJ2-1, with 10 bases matching TRBD2. Germline V gene lookup returns CDR1 SQVTM and CDR2 ANQGSEA. The CDR3 covers 14 residues. The V and J ends lost 4 bases and 3 bases, in that order; junction bases with no gene match: 3. CDR3 DNA: TGCAGCGTTGTTGCTAGCGGGGGCTACAATGAGCAGTTCTTC. It encodes CSVVASGGYNEQFF.

J is TRBJ2-3 and V is TRBV7-9; D call uncertain. Trimming took off 8 bases at V and 0 bases at J, with 12 bases between the two ends. Germline loops: CDR1 SEHNR, CDR2 FQNEAQ (reference sequence). The CDR3 consists of 14 residues. The chain's CDR3 is CASDLSPSTDTQYF. CDR3 bases: TGTGCCAGCGATCTGTCTCCTAGCACAGATACGCAGTATTTT.

This clonotype was seen a few times. J is TRBJ2-5 and V is TRBV28, with TRBD2 matching 7 bases. The germline V gene has CDR1 MDHEN and CDR2 SYDVKM. This CDR3 has 14 residues. V dropped 4 bases and J dropped 5; count of bases not matched to a gene: 7. CDR3 sequence (DNA): TGTGCCAGCAGTTGGGCGGGGGTACGCGAGACCCAGTACTTC. Translating gives CASSWAGVRETQYF.

V is TRBV20-1 and J is TRBJ2-3; perhaps D is TRBD1 or TRBD2 (5 bases each). This CDR3 has 15 amino acids. The germline V gene encodes CDR1 DFQATT and CDR2 SNEGSKA (reference sequence). V was cut by 5 bases and J by 3 bases, with 18 bases left in between. The DNA for the CDR3 is TGCAGTGCTGGAACCGACGGGACCGGGACAGATACGCAGTATTTT. This sequence encodes CSAGTDGTGTDTQYF.

This clonotype was counted only a few times. This chain joins TRBV19 and TRBJ2-1; TRBD2 matches 8 bases. The CDR3 has 14 amino acids. With 3 bases clipped from V and 11 bases from J, the junction kept 9 bases outside the gene matches. Germline V gene lookup returns CDR1 LNHDA and CDR2 SQIVND (reference sequence). CDR3 sequence (DNA): TGTGCCAGTAGTATCATCATCGGGGGGGCTAAGCAGTTCTTC. This translates into CASSIIIGGAKQFF.

The CDR3 reads CASTPTRPDTQYF. The CDR3 DNA follows: TGTGCCAGCACCCCCACCAGACCAGATACGCAGTATTTT. The chain combines TRBV6-2 or TRBV6-3 with TRBJ2-3, with D uncertain. The germline gives CDR1 MNHEY, CDR2 SVGEGT. Trimming removed 7 bases at V and 4 bases at J, with 12 bases between. The CDR3 is 13 residues long.

The J gene is TRBJ1-3, the V gene TRBV29-1; D gene unclear. Germline V lookup: CDR1 SQVTM, CDR2 ANQGSEA. The V end lost 7 bases, the J end lost 5 bases, and 12 bases lay between the germline ends. The CDR3 runs to 12 residues. The CDR3: CSARGLRNTIYF. The CDR3 region has the DNA TGCAGCGCTCGAGGGCTGCGAAACACCATATATTTT.

This clonotype has ten or more counts. The chain carries TRBV7-2 and TRBJ2-1; TRBD1 matches 8 bases. The length of the CDR3 is 15 residues. Germline V gene lookup returns CDR1 SGHTA and CDR2 FQGNSA. V lost 7 bases to trimming and J lost 4 bases; unmatched junction nucleotides: 9. The DNA of the CDR3 is TGTGCCAGCACCCTAGGGGGACAGGCATACAATGAGCAGTTCTTC. It yields the protein CASTLGGQAYNEQFF.

This clonotype was seen repeatedly, ten times or more. The chain uses TRBV7-2 and TRBJ1-2, with D unresolved. CDR1 is SGHTA and CDR2 is FQGNSA in the germline V gene. The V gene lost 6 bases and the J gene lost 8 bases, with 13 bases spanning the gap. The CDR3 consists of 12 residues. This CDR3 is CASSPDPRGYTF. CDR3 bases: TGTGCCAGCAGTCCGGACCCTAGGGGCTACACCTTC.

This clonotype was seen repeatedly, ten times or more. V gene TRBV7-2 combines with J gene TRBJ1-1; no clear D. The CDR3 is made up of 14 amino acids. Trimming stripped 4 bases from V and 1 base from J, with 10 bases between. Per the germline V gene, CDR1 is SGHTA and CDR2 is FQGNSA. CDR3 DNA sequence: TGTGCCAGCAGCTATCAAGGTTGGAACACTGAAGCTTTCTTT. This codes for CASSYQGWNTEAFF.

To note about this clonotype: Because the CDR3 is missing its conserved closing phenylalanine or tryptophan, this is likely a read error. This chain links TRBV6-5 with TRBJ1-2, with 12 bases fitting TRBD1. From germline, CDR1 is MNHEY and CDR2 SVGAGI. The CDR3 has 15 amino acids. Trimming took 6 bases from V and 6 from J; bases not matched to a gene: 8. The CDR3 DNA reads as TGTGCCAGCAGCCACCGGGACAGGGGGCGTGATGGCTACACCATC. Translating gives CASSHRDRGRDGYTI.

In its sample, this clonotype was seen a few times. The CDR3 region is CASSRTGIYEQYF. The CDR3 coding sequence is TGTGCCAGCAGCCGGACAGGGATCTACGAGCAGTACTTC. The V and J genes are TRBV6-1 and TRBJ2-7, with 8 bases matching TRBD1. The CDR3 runs 13 residues. Germline V gene sequence: CDR1 MNHNS, CDR2 SASEGT. The J segment lost 3 bases and the V segment lost 6 bases, leaving 4 bases of the junction unmatched.

The chain employs TRBV28 and TRBJ1-6; 7 positions match TRBD1. V trimming: 8 bases; J trimming: 8 bases; junction bases outside the gene matches: 12. The CDR3 spans 15 residues. Germline V gene lookup returns CDR1 MDHEN and CDR2 SYDVKM. This chain's CDR3 is CASGRPGQNDSPLHF. The CDR3 DNA is TGTGCCAGCGGCCGACCGGGACAGAATGATTCACCCCTCCACTTT.